This passage covers 15 T cell receptor beta chains from one sample sequenced in a study of T cell responses to AZD1222 COVID-19 vaccine. The assay was immunoSEQ multiplex PCR, and TCRdb's table has in-frame clones only and misses some. In the table there are about 110,000 clones, about nine tenths of which are singletons. The source material was peripheral blood, sampled on day 0 of AZD1222 vaccination. All receptors come from an adult in good health.

The chain employs TRBV7-2 and TRBJ1-4; 8 nucleotides align to TRBD1. The trim removed 3 bases at V and 0 bases at J, leaving 3 bases unmatched. Germline values: CDR1 SGHTA, CDR2 FQGNSA. There are 16 residues in the CDR3. The CDR3 sequence is CASSLDRATTNEKLFF. For the CDR3, the DNA is TGTGCCAGCAGCTTGGACAGGGCTACAACTAATGAAAAACTGTTTTTT.

This rearrangement joins TRBV15 to TRBJ2-6, with 7 bases lining up with TRBD1. V shed 3 bases, J shed 0 bases, and the junction held 2 bases outside the gene matches. The length of the CDR3 is 16 residues. From germline, CDR1 is LNHNV and CDR2 YYDKDF (reference sequence). CDR3 sequence reads: CATSSTGDSGANVLTF. Written as DNA, the CDR3 is TGTGCCACCAGCAGTACAGGGGACTCTGGGGCCAACGTCCTGACTTTC.

V and J are TRBV6-6 and TRBJ2-7; TRBD2 matches 8 bases. Germline loops: CDR1 MNHNY, CDR2 SVGAGI (reference sequence). V was clipped by 8 bases and J by 3 bases; unmatched bases: 15. CDR3 size: 16 residues. The CDR3, as DNA: TGTGCCAGCTATTGGGGGGGCGGGAGGAGCTTCTACGAGCAGTACTTC. Translation: CASYWGGGRSFYEQYF.

V is TRBV29-1 and J is TRBJ2-3; 14 positions agree with TRBD2. Losses at the gene ends were 2 bases for V and 3 bases for J; bases not matched to a gene: 10. The CDR3 consists of 18 residues. Per germline, CDR1 SQVTM and CDR2 ANQGSEA. The CDR3 loop is CSVEPRLAGGPGTDTQYF. CDR3 DNA: TGCAGCGTTGAACCCCGACTAGCGGGAGGGCCGGGGACAGATACGCAGTATTTT.

The rearrangement joins TRBV6-1 to TRBJ2-6, with D possibly being TRBD2 (6 bases). There are 15 residues in the CDR3. The germline V gene encodes CDR1 MNHNS and CDR2 SASEGT. V was trimmed by 2 bases and J by 2 bases, leaving 7 bases between them. The CDR3 DNA is TGTGCCAGCAGTGAATGGGGGGCTGGGGCCAACGTCCTGACTTTC. The encoded protein is CASSEWGAGANVLTF.

The chain has TRBV6-5 and TRBJ1-1; no reliable D call. Trimming removed 1 base from V and 11 bases from J, with 8 bases in between. Germline values: CDR1 MNHEY, CDR2 SVGAGI. This CDR3 has 11 residues. The CDR3 nucleotides read TGTGCCAGCAGTTACTTGGGGTGGGCTTTCTTT. Encoded protein: CASSYLGWAFF.

V and J are TRBV28 and TRBJ1-2; D is ambiguous. V dropped 6 bases and J dropped 7 bases, with 18 bases sitting between them. The CDR3 is made up of 14 amino acids. In germline, CDR1 is MDHEN, CDR2 SYDVKM. CDR3 sequence: CASRSATAGGGYTF. CDR3 bases: TGTGCCAGCAGGTCCGCTACAGCGGGAGGTGGCTACACCTTC.

This clone occurred once. This rearrangement joins TRBV9 to TRBJ2-6, with 10 bases identical to TRBD1. The CDR3 is 20 amino acids. V dropped 4 bases and J dropped 0; count of bases not matched to a gene: 13. Germline V gene lookup returns CDR1 SGDLS and CDR2 YYNGEE. CDR3 sequence: CASSLSRDRGQSSGANVLTF. CDR3 nucleotide sequence: TGTGCCAGCAGCCTAAGCCGGGACAGGGGCCAGAGCTCTGGGGCCAACGTCCTGACTTTC.

The table lists this clone with a count of one. CDR3 in DNA: TGTGCCTGGAGTAACAGGGGTAATCAGCCCCAGCATTTT. Translated: CAWSNRGNQPQHF. V is TRBV30 and J is TRBJ1-5; the match to TRBD1 covers 7 bases. This CDR3 has 13 amino acids. Losses at the gene ends were 2 bases for V and 4 bases for J; bases not matched to a gene: 2. Germline CDR1 and CDR2: GTSNPN and SVGIG (reference sequence).

The CDR3 DNA follows: TGTGCCAGCAGCCCCGGGACAGGGGCAACCGGGGAGCTGTTTTTT. This sequence encodes CASSPGTGATGELFF. The chain combines TRBV6-4 with TRBJ2-2; 10 bases agree with TRBD1. V dropped 6 bases and J dropped 5; count of bases not matched to a gene: 6. Germline CDR1 MRHNA, CDR2 SNTAGT. The length of the CDR3 is 15 residues.

Here the CDR3 reads CASSLVGTGELFF. For the CDR3, the DNA is TGTGCCAGCAGCTTAGTGGGAACCGGGGAGCTGTTTTTT. This chain uses TRBV11-1 with TRBJ2-2; no definite D call. The CDR3 sequence is 13 residues long. Deletions cut 1 base from V and 5 bases from J, with 5 bases between. CDR1 and CDR2 from the germline V gene are SGHAT and FQDESV (reference sequence).

The chain carries TRBV5-5 and TRBJ2-4, with D hard to call. Between the trimmed V and J ends, which lost 0 bases and 6 bases, there was a span of 16 bases. Per the germline V gene, CDR1 is SGHKS and CDR2 is YYEKEE (reference sequence). The CDR3 runs to 16 residues. The CDR3 sequence is CASSLALGSLTNIQYF. The CDR3 DNA reads TGTGCCAGCAGCTTGGCCTTGGGTAGTCTAACAAACATTCAGTACTTC.

The gene calls are TRBV21-1 and TRBJ1-2; TRBD1 is the table's D call, not checked against the DNA. TRBV21-1 is a known pseudogene. The CDR3 is made up of 13 amino acids. CDR3 nucleotides: TGTGCCAGCAGCCCTGCAGGGAACTATGGCTACACCTTC. Protein product: CASSPAGNYGYTF.

The chain uses TRBV7-6 and TRBJ1-1; D might be TRBD1 (6 bases). Germline V gene sequence: CDR1 SGHVS, CDR2 FNYEAQ. The CDR3 is 15 amino acids. V dropped 1 base and J dropped 6 bases, with 15 bases sitting between them. CDR3 loop: CASSLGQGFFAEAFF. In DNA form, the CDR3 reads TGTGCCAGCAGCTTAGGGCAGGGGTTTTTTGCTGAAGCTTTCTTT.

The rearrangement joins TRBV5-5 to TRBJ1-1; D unresolved. In germline, CDR1 is SGHKS, CDR2 YYEKEE (reference sequence). Trimming took off 1 base at V and 1 base at J, with 5 bases between the two ends. The CDR3 runs to 13 residues. The CDR3 is CASSLKENTEAFF. DNA of the CDR3: TGTGCCAGCAGCTTGAAGGAGAACACTGAAGCTTTCTTT.